This paragraph reports one T cell receptor beta chain. The authors ran a second PCR of 7 to 11 cycles using a sample-barcoded 5' primer and a J-beta primer mix. Every cDNA molecule carried a tag from a template-switch adaptor bearing 12 random nucleotides. TCRdb ran MiXCR on the 5' RACE reads and lists one entry per CDR3 protein. The data hold 1.5 million to 2 million distinct CDR3 sequences, with 28% observed a single time. This CDR3 comprises 15 residues. The J segment lost 0 bases and the V segment lost 5 bases, leaving 7 bases of the junction unmatched. Germline CDR1 KGHSH, CDR2 LQKENI. Collection of 9 to 10 milliliters of peripheral blood was performed for each donor. The data are from a study of blood T cells in healthy people across ages.

The material sequenced was blood. This receptor was taken from a woman in her twenties or thirties in good health. This chain links TRBV18 with TRBJ2-7; 7 bases align to TRBD1. For the CDR3, the DNA is TGTGCCAGCTCATCGACAGGGAACCCCTCCTACGAGCAGTACTTC. It yields the protein CASSSTGNPSYEQYF.